The 10 T cell receptor beta chains below come from one sample, sequenced in a study of cytomegalovirus exposure and HLA in healthy donors. Here immunoSEQ multiplex PCR was the method, and the copy in TCRdb shows in-frame clones only, minus some. The sample lists about 160,000 clones; 85% to 90% were seen once. The sample consisted of PBMCs. Receptors were obtained from a woman younger than 30 in good health and CMV-seropositive.

The rearrangement joins TRBV28 to TRBJ1-2; 7 nucleotides agree with TRBD1. The V gene end was trimmed by 3 bases and the J gene end by 5 bases; junction bases not matched to a gene: 6. Per germline, CDR1 MDHEN and CDR2 SYDVKM. The CDR3 sequence is 14 residues long. For the CDR3, the DNA is TGTGCCAGCAGTTTGGTACAGGGGATATATGGCTACACCTTC. Its protein is CASSLVQGIYGYTF.

The rearrangement links TRBV6-4 to TRBJ1-5; 10 bases are a match to TRBD1. Germline V gene data show CDR1 as MRHNA and CDR2 as SNTAGT. V lost 6 bases, J lost 6 bases, and 8 bases stayed unmatched. The CDR3 has 15 residues. This CDR3 reads CASSPGTGDSQPQHF. The DNA for the CDR3 is TGTGCCAGCAGCCCCGGGACAGGGGATTCTCAGCCCCAGCATTTT.

V is TRBV6-5 and J is TRBJ1-2; D gene unclear. The CDR3 loop spans 14 amino acids. CDR1 is MNHEY and CDR2 is SVGAGI in the germline V gene. Deletions cut 2 bases from V and 4 bases from J, with 11 bases between. CDR3 DNA: TGTGCCAGCAGTTACCGTACAGTCGCCTATGGCTACACCTTC. It codes for CASSYRTVAYGYTF.

This clone was counted only a few times. This chain uses TRBV4-1 with TRBJ2-3; 9 bases map to TRBD2. Per germline, CDR1 MGHRA and CDR2 YSYEKL. Trimming removed 0 bases from V and 1 base from J; junction bases left unmatched: 11. The CDR3 consists of 19 residues. The CDR3 region is CASSQEGGWLAGGTDTQYF. The CDR3 DNA reads TGCGCCAGCAGCCAAGAAGGCGGTTGGTTAGCGGGAGGCACAGATACGCAGTATTTT.

The chain employs TRBV15 and TRBJ1-4; D is perhaps TRBD1 (5 bases). V lost 2 bases and J lost 4, with 14 bases in between. The CDR3 loop spans 16 amino acids. Germline lookup yields CDR1 LNHNV and CDR2 YYDKDF (reference sequence). The CDR3 region has the DNA TGTGCCACCAGCAGACTGTGGACATTCTTTAATGAAAAACTGTTTTTT. Its protein is CATSRLWTFFNEKLFF.

The chain employs TRBV5-1 and TRBJ2-3, with 7 positions matching TRBD1. The CDR3 covers 19 residues. Looked up from germline, CDR1 is SGHRS and CDR2 is YFSETQ. V lost 0 bases and J lost 0; bases outside the gene matches: 13. This CDR3 is CASSLGGQTWTTSTDTQYF. Here the CDR3 DNA reads TGCGCCAGCAGCTTGGGGGGACAGACGTGGACCACTAGCACAGATACGCAGTATTTT.

The chain employs TRBV11-2 and TRBJ2-7; D not certain. V was trimmed by 6 bases and J by 6 bases, leaving 18 bases between them. Germline V gives CDR1 SGHAT, CDR2 FQNNGV. The CDR3 length is 14 residues. The CDR3 spells CASSFDPGPGEQYF. CDR3 DNA sequence: TGTGCCAGCAGTTTTGACCCTGGGCCTGGCGAGCAGTACTTC.

V usage is TRBV19 and J usage is TRBJ1-1, with a weak D call TRBD1 (6 bases). The CDR3 totals 12 residues. The germline gives CDR1 LNHDA, CDR2 SQIVND (reference sequence). V gave up 6 bases and J gave up 4 bases, with 9 bases separating them. For the CDR3, the DNA is TGTGCCAGTAGGCGAGGGGGCACTGAAGCTTTCTTT. It translates to CASRRGGTEAFF.

The rearrangement uses TRBV11-2 and TRBJ1-1, with unresolved D. This CDR3 spans 14 amino acids. V lost 1 base and J lost 2, with 8 bases in between. The germline gives CDR1 SGHAT, CDR2 FQNNGV. This CDR3 is CASSLVGLNTEAFF. In DNA form, the CDR3 reads TGTGCCAGCAGCTTAGTGGGCCTAAACACTGAAGCTTTCTTT. The entire variable domain, with the rest obtained from reference TRBV11-2 and TRBJ1-1, is as follows: EAGVAQSPRYKIIEKRQSVAFWCNPISGHATLYWYQQILGQGPKLLIQFQNNGVVDDSQLPKDRFSAERLKGVDSTLKIQPAKLEDSAVYLCASSLVGLNTEAFFGQGTRLTVV.

The chain is built from TRBV4-2 and TRBJ1-1, with TRBD1 identical over 7 bases. This CDR3 has 17 residues. Trimming cost V 0 bases and J 1 base; bases outside gene matches: 8. Per germline, CDR1 LGHNA and CDR2 YNFKEQ. The CDR3 loop reads CASSQDPEGAANTEAFF. In DNA form, the CDR3 reads TGTGCCAGCAGCCAAGATCCAGAGGGGGCGGCGAACACTGAAGCTTTCTTT.